There are many counts of the clone carrying this TCR beta chain. The data derive from a study of early T cells in non-severe SARS-CoV-2 infection. The CDR3 runs to 13 residues. The germline V and J ends were trimmed by 1 base and 8 bases, with 8 bases remaining between them. TCRdb analysed the 5' RACE reads with MiXCR anew, one entry per CDR3 protein. The table lists around 62,000 distinct CDR3 sequences, less than 5.5% of them singletons. The rearrangement joins TRBV12-3 or TRBV12-4 to TRBJ1-4; D remains unclear. The specimen was whole blood. The source of this sequence is an adult who was a healthcare worker with PCR-confirmed SARS-CoV-2 infection or an uninfected control (not recorded which). The CDR3 spells CASSLGQREKLFF. As DNA, the CDR3 is TGTGCCAGCAGTTTAGGGCAAAGGGAAAAACTGTTTTTT.